One sample yielded the 3 T cell receptor beta chains listed below, sequenced in a study of control samples from healthy donors and cancer patients. The assay was immunoSEQ multiplex PCR, and TCRdb's table has in-frame clones only and misses some. This sample has around 68,000 clones, with approximately 80% found just once. Sequenced sample: PBMCs. The source is a woman aged 45-65 years with lung cancer.

V gene TRBV18 combines with J gene TRBJ2-1; a possible D gene is TRBD1 (6 bases). V lost 0 bases and J lost 5, with 14 bases in between. The CDR3 length is 16 residues. Looked up from germline, CDR1 is KGHSH and CDR2 is LQKENI. CDR3 DNA sequence: TGTGCCAGCTCACCACCGGTTCAGGGGACGAACAATGAGCAGTTCTTC. Protein: CASSPPVQGTNNEQFF.

The rearrangement uses TRBV4-3 and TRBJ2-7; 11 bases match TRBD2. Germline assignment: CDR1 LGHNA and CDR2 YSLEER. Germline trimming cut 1 base from V and 3 bases from J; bases unmatched to any gene: 5. This CDR3 comprises 16 residues. CDR3 loop: CASSQVSSGGYYEQYF. CDR3 sequence (DNA): TGCGCCAGCAGCCAAGTTTCTAGCGGGGGGTACTACGAGCAGTACTTC.

V gene TRBV9 combines with J gene TRBJ2-7, with 7 positions matching TRBD2. The CDR3 is 15 residues long. Germline loops: CDR1 SGDLS, CDR2 YYNGEE. Trimming removed 4 bases from V and 0 bases from J; junction bases left unmatched: 7. The CDR3 nucleotides read TGTGCCAGCAGCATTAGCGGGTCGAGCTCCTACGAGCAGTACTTC. Translation gives CASSISGSSSYEQYF.